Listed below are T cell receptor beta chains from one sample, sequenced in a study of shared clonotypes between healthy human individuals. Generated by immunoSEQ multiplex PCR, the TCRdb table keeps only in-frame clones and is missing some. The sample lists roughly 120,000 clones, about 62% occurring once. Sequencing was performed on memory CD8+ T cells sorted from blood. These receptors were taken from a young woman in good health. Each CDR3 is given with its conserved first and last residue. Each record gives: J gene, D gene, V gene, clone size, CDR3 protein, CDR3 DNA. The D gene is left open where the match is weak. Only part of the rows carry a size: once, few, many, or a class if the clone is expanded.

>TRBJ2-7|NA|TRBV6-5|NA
CASSPAGRGSYEQYF
TGTGCCAGCAGTCCCGCGGGCAGGGGCTCCTACGAGCAGTACTTC
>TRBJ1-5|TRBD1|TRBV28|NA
CASTIWGDRVNGNQPQHF
TGTGCCAGCACCATTTGGGGGGACAGGGTCAATGGCAATCAGCCCCAGCATTTT
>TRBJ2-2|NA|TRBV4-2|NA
CASSQDLKGSTGELFF
TGTGCCAGCAGCCAAGATTTAAAGGGATCCACCGGGGAGCTGTTTTTT
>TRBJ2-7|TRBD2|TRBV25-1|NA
CASGGLAGSYEQYF
TGTGCCAGCGGTGGACTAGCGGGATCCTACGAGCAGTACTTC
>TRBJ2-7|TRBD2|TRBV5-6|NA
CASSLAERESYEQYF
TGTGCCAGCAGCTTGGCCGAGCGGGAGAGCTACGAGCAGTACTTC
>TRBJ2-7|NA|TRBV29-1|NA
CSVAGGGGEQYF
TGCAGCGTTGCAGGGGGAGGAGGCGAGCAGTACTTC
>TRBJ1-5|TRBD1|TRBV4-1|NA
CASSQDKISGTGHDQPQHF
TGCGCCAGCAGCCAAGACAAAATATCCGGGACAGGGCACGATCAGCCCCAGCATTTT
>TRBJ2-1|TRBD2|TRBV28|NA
CASSLVVAGAYNEQFF
TGTGCCAGCAGTTTAGTAGTAGCGGGAGCCTACAATGAGCAGTTCTTC
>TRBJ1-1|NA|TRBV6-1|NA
CASRDGAEAFF
TGTGCCAGCAGGGACGGGGCTGAAGCTTTCTTT
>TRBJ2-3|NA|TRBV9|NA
CASSVRDQGRGPHTQYF
TGTGCCAGCAGCGTACGAGACCAGGGGCGCGGTCCCCATACGCAGTATTTT
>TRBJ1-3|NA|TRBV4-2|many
CASSQVQETSGNTIYF
TGTGCCAGCAGCCAAGTCCAAGAGACATCAGGAAACACCATATATTTT
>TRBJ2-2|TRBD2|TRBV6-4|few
CASSEDPGLATGELFF
TGTGCCAGCAGTGAAGACCCGGGACTAGCGACCGGGGAGCTGTTTTTT
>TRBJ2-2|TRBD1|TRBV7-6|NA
CASSHPGDRGARELFF
TGTGCCAGCAGCCATCCCGGGGACAGGGGAGCCCGGGAGCTGTTTTTT
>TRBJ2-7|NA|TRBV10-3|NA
CAISGAGYYEQYF
TGTGCCATCAGTGGGGCGGGGTACTACGAGCAGTACTTC
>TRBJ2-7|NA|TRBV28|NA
CASRTRGQFIYF
TGTGCCAGCAGAACCCGTGGACAGTTCATCTACTTC
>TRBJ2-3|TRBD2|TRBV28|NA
CASSCPHPLPSGRLTDTQYF
TGTGCCAGCAGTTGCCCCCATCCACTCCCTAGCGGGAGGTTAACAGATACGCAGTATTTT
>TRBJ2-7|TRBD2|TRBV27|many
CASSSRDSGSYEQYF
TGTGCCAGCAGCTCCAGAGATAGCGGGAGCTACGAGCAGTACTTC
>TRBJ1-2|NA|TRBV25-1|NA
CASSDLPRFHGYTF
TGTGCCAGCAGTGATCTCCCCCGTTTTCATGGCTACACCTTC
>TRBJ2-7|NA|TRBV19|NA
CASQGGQGGHEQYF
TGTGCCAGTCAAGGTGGGCAGGGCGGACACGAGCAGTACTTC
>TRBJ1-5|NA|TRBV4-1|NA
CASSQVHGDHFWNQPQHF
TGCGCCAGCAGCCAAGTTCACGGGGACCACTTTTGGAATCAGCCCCAGCATTTT
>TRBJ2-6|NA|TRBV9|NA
CASRRDTSSGANVLTF
TGTGCCAGCAGGCGGGACACTTCCTCTGGGGCCAACGTCCTGACTTTC
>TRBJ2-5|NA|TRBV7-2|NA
CASSPYRTQYF
TGTGCCAGCAGCCCGTACAGGACACAGTACTTC
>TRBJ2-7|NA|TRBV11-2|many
CASSASSYEQYF
TGTGCCAGCAGCGCTAGCTCCTACGAGCAGTACTTC
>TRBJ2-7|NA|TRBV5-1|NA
CASSGGVEQYF
TGCGCCAGCAGCGGAGGGGTCGAGCAGTACTTC
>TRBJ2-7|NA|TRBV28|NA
CASSLPRRNSYEQYF
TGTGCCAGCAGTTTACCTAGACGGAACTCCTACGAGCAGTACTTC
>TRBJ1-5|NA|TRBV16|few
CASSHPTGWDQPQHF
TGTGCCAGCAGCCACCCAACAGGGTGGGACCAGCCCCAGCATTTT
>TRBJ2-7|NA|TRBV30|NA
CAWAPTGYYEQYF
TGTGCCTGGGCCCCCACAGGGTACTACGAGCAGTACTTC
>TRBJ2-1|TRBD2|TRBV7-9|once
CASSLGLAGGASHNEQFF
TGTGCCAGCAGCTTGGGTCTAGCGGGAGGAGCGAGCCACAATGAGCAGTTCTTC
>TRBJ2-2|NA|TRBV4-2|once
CASTSRERDTGELFF
TGTGCCAGCACGAGCCGGGAGCGAGACACCGGGGAGCTGTTTTTT
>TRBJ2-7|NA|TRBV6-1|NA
CASSAFLGEGGQAAYEQYF
TGTGCCAGCAGTGCCTTTCTAGGGGAAGGGGGGCAGGCGGCCTACGAGCAGTACTTC
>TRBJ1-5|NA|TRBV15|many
CATSRDGEGNQPQHF
TGTGCCACCAGCAGAGATGGAGAGGGTAATCAGCCCCAGCATTTT
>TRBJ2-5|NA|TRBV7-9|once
CASSLAPGVDQETQYF
TGTGCCAGCAGCTTAGCTCCAGGGGTGGACCAAGAGACCCAGTACTTC
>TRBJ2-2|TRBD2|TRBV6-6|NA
CASTTSGNTGELFF
TGTGCCAGCACGACTAGCGGGAACACCGGGGAGCTGTTTTTT
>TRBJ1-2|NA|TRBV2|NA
CASSPGGYGYTF
TGTGCCAGCAGCCCCGGCGGCTATGGCTACACCTTC
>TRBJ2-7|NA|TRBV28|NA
CASSPRGFSYEQYF
TGTGCCAGCAGCCCTAGGGGTTTCTCCTACGAGCAGTACTTC
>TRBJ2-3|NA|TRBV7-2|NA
CASSLAKRRSFTDTQYF
TGTGCCAGCAGCTTAGCGAAGAGACGGAGCTTCACAGATACGCAGTATTTT
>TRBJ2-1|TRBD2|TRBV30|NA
CAWSVTSGRDEQFF
TGTGCCTGGAGTGTGACTAGCGGGAGGGATGAGCAGTTCTTC
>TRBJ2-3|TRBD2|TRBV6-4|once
CASSEEAGGVDTQYF
TGTGCCAGCAGTGAAGAAGCGGGAGGGGTAGATACGCAGTATTTT
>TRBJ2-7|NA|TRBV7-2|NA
CASSPRWGKGYEQYF
TGTGCCAGCAGCCCAAGATGGGGCAAGGGCTACGAGCAGTACTTC
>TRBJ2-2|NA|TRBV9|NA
CASSVAQQANTGELFF
TGTGCCAGCAGCGTAGCTCAACAGGCGAACACCGGGGAGCTGTTTTTT
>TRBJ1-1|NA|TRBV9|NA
CASSALVKESEAFF
TGTGCCAGCAGCGCCCTGGTCAAGGAATCTGAAGCTTTCTTT
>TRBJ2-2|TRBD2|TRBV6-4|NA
CASSDGTSGFANTGELFF
TGTGCCAGCAGTGACGGGACTAGCGGGTTCGCGAACACCGGGGAGCTGTTTTTT
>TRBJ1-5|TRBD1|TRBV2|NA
CASSRGLGNQPQHF
TGTGCCAGCAGTAGGGGGCTGGGGAATCAGCCCCAGCATTTT
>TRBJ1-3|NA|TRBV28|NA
CASSSMLQLSGNTIYF
TGTGCCAGCAGTTCAATGCTACAGCTATCTGGAAACACCATATATTTT
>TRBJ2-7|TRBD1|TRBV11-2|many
CASSHSTVLQGSSYEQYF
TGTGCCAGCAGCCATTCGACCGTTCTACAGGGGTCCTCCTACGAGCAGTACTTC
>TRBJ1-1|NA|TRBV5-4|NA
CASSREHMNTEAFF
TGTGCCAGCAGCCGGGAGCATATGAACACTGAAGCTTTCTTT
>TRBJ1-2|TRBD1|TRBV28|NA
CASSSYRDRLYGYTF
TGTGCCAGCAGTTCGTATCGGGACAGACTCTATGGCTACACCTTC
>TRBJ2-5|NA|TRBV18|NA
CASSPSGETQYF
TGTGCCAGCTCACCATCGGGAGAGACCCAGTACTTC
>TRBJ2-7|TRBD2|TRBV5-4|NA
CASSSSSGSLHEQYF
TGTGCCAGCAGCTCTTCTAGCGGGAGTCTTCATGAGCAGTACTTC
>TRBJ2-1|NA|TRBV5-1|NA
CASSLDRVAYNEQFF
TGCGCCAGCAGCTTGGATCGTGTGGCGTACAATGAGCAGTTCTTC
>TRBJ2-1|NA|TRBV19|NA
CASSIEIAVYNEQFF
TGTGCCAGTAGTATAGAGATAGCAGTCTACAATGAGCAGTTCTTC
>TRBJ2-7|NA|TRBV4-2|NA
CASSHPETSYEQYF
TGTGCCAGCAGCCATCCAGAGACTTCCTACGAGCAGTACTTC
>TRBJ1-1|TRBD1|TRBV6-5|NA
CASRRTGEMNTEAFF
TGTGCCAGCAGACGGACAGGGGAGATGAACACTGAAGCTTTCTTT
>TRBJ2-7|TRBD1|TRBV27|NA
CASSFGTGGHPAYEQYF
TGTGCCAGCAGTTTCGGGACAGGGGGCCACCCCGCCTACGAGCAGTACTTC
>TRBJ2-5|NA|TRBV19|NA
CASSIPPKETQYF
TGTGCCAGTAGTATTCCCCCGAAAGAGACCCAGTACTTC
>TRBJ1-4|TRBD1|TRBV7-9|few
CASSGGTATNEKLFF
TGTGCCAGCAGCGGGGGGACAGCAACTAATGAAAAACTGTTTTTT
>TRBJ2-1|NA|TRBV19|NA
CASSIVGMTSNEQFF
TGTGCCAGTAGTATAGTAGGGATGACTAGCAATGAGCAGTTCTTC
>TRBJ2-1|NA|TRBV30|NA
CAWGASKQFF
TGTGCCTGGGGCGCATCTAAGCAGTTCTTC
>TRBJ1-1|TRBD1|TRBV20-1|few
CSAGQETEAFF
TGCAGTGCTGGACAGGAGACTGAAGCTTTCTTT